This TCR beta chain is from a study of neoadjuvant nivolumab and ipilimumab in lung cancer. Study-level points and caveats: Compared with tumor-adjacent uninvolved lung, resected tumors showed greater richness and clonality. Higher pretherapy blood TCR richness went with higher resected-tumor richness.

A note on this clone: The target antigen is unknown.

Trimming left V 7 bases short and J 4 bases short, with 10 bases between. This CDR3 has 13 residues. Germline CDR1 is SNHLY and CDR2 is FYNNEI. The method was immunoSEQ multiplex PCR; TCRdb's version includes in-frame clones alone and lacks a portion of them. The sample consists of 30,000 or so clones, 80% to 95% of them appearing once. The V call is TRBV2, the J call TRBJ2-2; weak D call: TRBD2 (6 bases). The sequencing here drew on peripheral blood, taken after neoadjuvant nivolumab, alone or with ipilimumab, at or shortly before surgery. This clonotype was sampled from an adult with non-small cell lung cancer. The CDR3 is CASIGGRTGELFF. The DNA for the CDR3 is TGTGCCAGCATCGGGGGACGCACCGGGGAGCTGTTTTTT.